The T cell receptor (beta chain) described here comes from a study of cytomegalovirus exposure and HLA in healthy donors. On this clone: The antigen remains unidentified.

The germline V gene encodes CDR1 SGHVS and CDR2 FNYEAQ. The CDR3 has 14 residues. The V gene lost 3 bases and the J gene lost 2 bases, with 10 bases spanning the gap. Donors were nominally healthy when sampled, though unrecorded immune exposures were likely. Findings and limits, study-wide: Listed as cytomegalovirus-associated were around 160 TCR beta chains. Testing in vitro showed a few CMV-associated chains specific for CMV antigens.

Vbeta (60) and Jbeta (13) primers were used in the PCR. Generated by immunoSEQ multiplex PCR, the TCRdb table keeps only in-frame clones and is missing some. The sample carries about 100,000 clones, 60% to 80% recorded once. Sequencing input: PBMCs. The sequence was obtained from a woman younger than 35 in good health and CMV-seropositive. The gene calls are TRBV7-6 and TRBJ2-5, with TRBD1 as a possible D gene (6 bases). The CDR3 DNA reads as TGTGCCAGCAGCTTTGGACAGCGTCAAGAGACCCAGTACTTC. Amino acid sequence: CASSFGQRQETQYF.